This TCR beta chain was captured in a study of cytomegalovirus exposure and HLA in healthy donors (dated by TCRdb to about 2017). With regard to the full study: An earlier analysis of roughly 500 of the donors reported 276 Gb of sequence data and 117 million unique TCR beta sequences obtained from around 170 million T cells. Approximately 300 gigabases of sequencing data and tens of millions of unique TCR sequences made up an early release that covered approximately 620 HLA-typed donors. Among the roughly 400 genotyped donors, approximately 81% belonged to the genetic ancestry cluster associated with self-reported Caucasian donors. The aim of the study was to test whether cataloging public T cell receptors could identify signatures of past pathogen exposure. The study profiled the T cell repertoires of 500 to 800 subjects by immunosequencing and related them to cytomegalovirus serostatus. Besides the first cohort of some 670 subjects, a separate validation cohort made up of some 110 different subjects was used. To predict cytomegalovirus infection status, the study brought together high-throughput TCR immunosequencing, statistical association of individual TCRs with disease status, and machine learning. A later analysis re-examined previously published TCR beta repertoires from just over 650 donors and added high-resolution HLA genotyping to investigate patterns of TCR occurrence. Rather than using new phenotypic data, the later analysis identified candidate immune exposures from TCR beta sequences and from how often those sequences occurred across donors. In an earlier analysis of 550 to 700 of the donors, high-throughput TCR beta sequencing was used to judge whether each TCR beta V gene segment behaved as functional or pseudogenic. Donor age, sex, ethnicity and CMV serostatus were collected together with the repertoire data. Genome-wide SNP genotypes for about 55% of the roughly 670 donors were used in a later genetic analysis, which treated that subset as a discovery cohort. All discovery cohort repertoires had been generated using a single sequencing platform. HLA typing included class I and class II loci at four-digit resolution. The number of typed donors differed by locus: about 629-630 for A, B, C, DRB1 and DQB1; some 500 for DQA1; 606 for DPA1; and about 470 for DPB1. About five DR-DQ haplotypes were treated as single units for association and clustering because of strong linkage in the cohort. Across under 500 genotyped donors of the cohort, an average of about 220,000 unique TCR beta nucleotide sequences per donor were sequenced, and around 20% of those sequences were non-productive. Broader findings and caveats from the paper: A later genetic analysis reported fewer N-insertions in productive TCRs among donors in an Asian-associated ancestry cluster than the roughly 690-donor mean. A further reported finding was that TCR beta sequences accurately predicted the HLA-A and HLA-B alleles for most subjects in the first cohort. Linkage disequilibrium might explain the correlated functional status among segregating V segments, but an unknown experimental factor could not be excluded. Assigning TCR associations to individual alleles was difficult when HLA alleles, especially DR and DQ, strongly co-occurred. At a false discovery rate of 0.05, a later analysis linked about 16,000 TCR beta sequences to specific HLA alleles. Most TCR sequences were observed very rarely across donors, whereas some public TCRs were present in many individuals. A total of roughly 160 TCR beta chains were listed by the study as associated with cytomegalovirus. In a later analysis, most CMV-associated TCR beta chains were found to appear HLA-restricted, with HLA associations seemingly driven largely by CMV exposure. In a later analysis, TCR association rates were found to vary across HLA loci, with the most associated TCRs seen for DRB1 alleles and the fewest for HLA-C alleles. An earlier analysis of approximately 600 of the donors showed that most TCR beta V segments appeared in productive rearrangements either about 87% or about 30% of the time, which broadly matched IMGT annotations. Some IMGT-functional V segments, including TRBV6-2 and TRBV6-3, could not be distinguished by the 87-base-pair reads and were therefore excluded. The authors suggested that the approach could potentially be generalized to other disease states and immunological phenotypes. In a later analysis, HLA-associated TCR beta chains were found to be more clonally expanded and to have lower generation probabilities than equally common non-associated chains. In vitro tests confirmed that three of the cytomegalovirus-associated TCR beta chains recognize cytomegalovirus antigens. HLA typing was unavailable for some donors at each locus, so association tests used only the typed subset. According to a later analysis, parvovirus B19, influenza, CMV and Epstein-Barr virus appeared linked to several top co-occurrence clusters. A group of highly shared sequence variants was considered likely to be a technical artifact of the sequencing pipeline. V-gene and J-gene trimming of TCR beta chains was associated with a missense DCLRE1C variant in a later genetic analysis, and the association was replicated in an independent cohort. The classifier was reported to diagnose cytomegalovirus status with high specificity and sensitivity in both the original cohort and the validation cohort. The earlier analysis of approximately 560 of the donors excluded about 16 rarely observed V segments, including chromosome 9 orphons, because counts were too low. This cohort had only TCR beta chains sequenced, and the lack of alpha or paired-chain data limited which features could be detected. Presence/absence analyses assumed roughly uniform sequencing depth across donors, an assumption that may not hold. CMV serostatus was the only immune exposure information available for the cohort.

The germline V gene (reference sequence) specifies DFQATT as CDR1 and SNEGSKA as CDR2. V and J are truncated by 5 bases and 8 bases respectively, leaving an intervening sequence of 12 bases. Reading from cysteine to phenylalanine, the CDR3 counts 11 amino acids. Here the CDR3 DNA is all that survives: 33 bases in frame from base 1. In the case of this clone: Its specific antigen is unknown.

In total, just over 650 healthy bone marrow donors made up the cohort. Cohort members were all nominally healthy when sampled, although unrecorded immune exposures were likely present. The donor tested CMV seropositive, placing the donor among the 289 seropositive members of the cohort. A peripheral blood sample was provided by each donor, and peripheral blood mononuclear cells were used for TCR beta sequencing. Genomic DNA was extracted from the blood cell samples with the Qiagen DNeasy Blood Extraction Kit. Library prep was done by the immunoSEQ multiplex PCR assay. For the multiplex PCR, a mixture combining 60 forward primers for TCR Vbeta segments and 13 reverse primers for TCR Jbeta segments was used. The CDR3 region of rearranged TCR beta genes was amplified from genomic DNA by a multiplex PCR assay. Amplified TCR beta libraries were sequenced as 87-base-pair reads on the Illumina HiSeq System. The study's own analysis went as follows. A later analysis tallied 75 million to 95 million unique TCR beta chains across the approximately 670 repertoires, and around 9.9 million of those chains were shared by two or more donors. A nearest-neighbor algorithm error-corrected the raw reads and collapsed the reads into unique sequences, merging closely related sequences to remove PCR and sequencing errors. CDR3 sequences were aligned to IMGT reference sequences to assign V, D and J gene segments. For a sequence to be retained, a match of at least six nucleotides was required to both a V gene segment and a J gene segment. A rearrangement was called productive if the CDR3 had no stop codons and remained in frame with V and J, and every other rearrangement was called non-productive. CDR3 was defined according to IMGT convention as the region running from the second conserved V-encoded cysteine to the conserved J-encoded phenylalanine. Sequences without an unambiguous match to a single V gene segment were excluded from the earlier analysis of over 500 of the donors. An earlier analysis of over 450 of the donors classified V segments as functional when productive rearrangements were above 56.7% and as segregating when the standard deviation between donors was above 5%. A statistical classification framework was built for diagnosing cytomegalovirus status from the catalog of TCR beta chain sequences. In a later analysis, V and J genes were assigned by comparing TCR nucleotide sequences against IMGT/GENE-DB human TR gene sequences. In a later analysis, CDR3 sequences and most-parsimonious VDJ recombination scenarios were assigned using the TCRdist pipeline. In a later analysis, each TCR beta chain was defined by its CDR3 amino acid sequence together with its V-gene family, and reads without a unique V-gene family were excluded. As a way to deal with suspected cross-contamination and a sequencing artifact, a later analysis dropped approximately 590 nucleotide sequences that were highly shared and had low generation probability. A later analysis calculated a clonal expansion index for each public chain from normalized within-repertoire ranks of inferred template counts. A later analysis computed generation probabilities with a VDJ recombination model fitted to out-of-frame rearrangements, and checked the results against IGoR. A later analysis scored TCR-TCR, TCR-HLA and TCR-CMV co-occurrence with hypergeometric tests, applying a repertoire-size bias correction to TCR pairs. In a later analysis, false discovery rates were estimated by permuting HLA or CMV assignments 20 times. A later analysis grouped co-occurring TCRs with DBSCAN, adding TCRdist sequence similarity when clustering within HLA-allele-positive subsets. Repertoires with fewer than 30,000 or more than 120,000 public chains were left out of co-occurrence clustering, as were five repertoires with anomalous nucleotide sharing. TCRdb stores this immuneACCESS table with in-frame sequences only. Part of the clones is absent; in the studies checked, under half of the shortfall reflects unresolved V genes, and no reason is known for the rest. V and J calls and clone size are copied from that table; D and trimming were computed from the DNA. The sample table records about 55,000 clones. Over 9% of the sample is held by the ten biggest clonotypes.

Sequenced material: PBMCs. Recombination connected TRBV20-1 to TRBJ1-2; perhaps TRBD1 is the D gene, with 5 bases matching. This TCR was sampled from a woman aged 60-70 years in good health and CMV-seropositive. CDR3 region: CSAPGVGGYTF. At the DNA level, the sequence is TGCAGTGCTCCGGGGGTGGGAGGCTACACCTTC.